A single sample is the source of the 5 T cell receptor beta chains below, sequenced in a study of T cell changes during pregnancy in multiple sclerosis (dated by TCRdb to the late 2010s). Library prep was done by the immunoSEQ multiplex PCR assay. The clones in this table, taken by TCRdb from immuneACCESS, are in-frame only. Not every clone is retained; where verified, under half of the shortfall comes from an unresolved V gene, and the cause of the rest is unknown. The sample table holds fewer than 50,000 clones, of which around 94% were seen once. The ten largest clones add up to 5.5% of the sample. The starting material was CD8+ T cells from peripheral blood mononuclear cells, obtained before pregnancy. The receptors shown here come from a female donor with multiple sclerosis, enrolled in a pregnancy study.

This clone was seen a single time. The chain employs TRBV19 and TRBJ2-7, with a tentative D call TRBD2 (5 bases). Germline CDR1 LNHDA, CDR2 SQIVND (reference sequence). CDR3 length: 15 residues. Trimming cost V 3 bases and J 0 bases, with 12 bases left between them. The CDR3: CASSIGGYSSYEQYF. The CDR3 coding sequence is TGTGCCAGTAGTATTGGCGGGTACAGCTCCTACGAGCAGTACTTC.

The V call is TRBV27, the J call TRBJ2-1; TRBD2 matches 7 bases. The CDR3 extends over 16 amino acids. Germline loops: CDR1 MNHEY, CDR2 SMNVEV (reference sequence). With V trimmed by 3 bases and J by 8 bases, 13 bases remained unmatched. CDR3 amino acids: CASSLGGITGFDEQFF. CDR3 nucleotide sequence: TGTGCCAGCAGTTTGGGGGGGATCACCGGGTTCGATGAGCAGTTCTTC.

The chain joins TRBV5-3 to TRBJ1-1, with 7 bases that match TRBD1. TRBV5-3 carries the ORF label, with uncertain function. V lost 0 bases, J lost 0 bases, and 11 bases stayed unmatched. CDR3 size: 18 residues. Here the CDR3 DNA reads TGTGCCAGAAGCTTGGCCCGGGACAGCTCAATTTTGAACACTGAAGCTTTCTTT. As protein: CARSLARDSSILNTEAFF.

The V and J genes are TRBV6-6 and TRBJ2-7; D might be TRBD2 (6 bases). The CDR3 covers 15 residues. Germline-derived CDR1 and CDR2 are MNHNY and SVGAGI (reference sequence). The V and J ends lost 0 bases and 5 bases respectively, with 14 bases between them. DNA of the CDR3: TGTGCCAGCAGTTACTCCCAGGGAGGATTTGACGAGCAGTACTTC. This translates into CASSYSQGGFDEQYF.

This sequence joins TRBV7-9 and TRBJ2-3, with 7 positions matching TRBD2. Germline V lookup: CDR1 SEHNR, CDR2 FQNEAQ (reference sequence). This CDR3 spans 15 amino acids. V lost 0 bases and J lost 4; bases outside the gene matches: 4. DNA for the CDR3: TGTGCCAGCAGCTTAGCGGGAGGGATTTCAGATACGCAGTATTTT. This codes for CASSLAGGISDTQYF. Full variable domain (missing parts from reference TRBV7-9 and TRBJ2-3): DTGVSQNPRHKITKRGQNVTFRCDPISEHNRLYWYRQTLGQGPEFLTYFQNEAQLEKSRLLSDRFSAERPKGSFSTLEIQRTEQGDSAMYLCASSLAGGISDTQYFGPGTRLTVL.